The 19 T cell receptor beta chains below come from one sample, sequenced in a study of T cells in Graves' hyperthyroidism and ophthalmopathy. Researchers amplified the TCR beta CDR3 regions from RNA transcripts. The HTBI set primed first-round TCR CDR3 RT-PCR. TCRdb independently ran MiXCR on the multiplex PCR reads; one entry per CDR3 protein. There are roughly 520,000 distinct CDR3 sequences in the sample; roughly 25% occur only once, and about 11% lies in the top ten. What was sequenced was blood. These TCRs come from a woman between 25 and 40 years old with Graves' ophthalmopathy.

A single count supports this clonotype. This sequence joins TRBV30 and TRBJ1-2, with no clear D. CDR1 and CDR2 (germline): GTSNPN, SVGIG (reference sequence). Trimming shortened V by 2 bases and J by 4 bases, and 17 bases separated the two germline ends. The CDR3 is made up of 15 amino acids. Here the CDR3 reads CAWSTDTSTSYGYTF. The CDR3 nucleotides are TGTGCCTGGAGTACTGACACCTCGACATCCTATGGCTACACCTTC.

This clonotype was observed a single time. V is TRBV12-3 or TRBV12-4 and J is TRBJ1-1; D might be TRBD1 (6 bases). V was trimmed by 0 bases and J by 11 bases, leaving 16 bases between them. CDR3 size: 14 residues. In DNA, the CDR3 is TGTGCCAGCAGTTTAGCGCTAGGACAGCGTGATGCTTTCTTT. Amino acid sequence: CASSLALGQRDAFF.

This clonotype was recorded at least ten times. The chain has TRBV6-1 and TRBJ1-1, with a possible D match to TRBD1 (6 bases). The CDR3 totals 13 residues. Germline CDR1 is MNHNS and CDR2 is SASEGT. The V end was cut by 8 bases, the J end by 9 bases, with 19 bases between. The CDR3 nucleotides read TGTGCCAGCCAGACAGGCCATAAACCACAAGCTTTCTTT. Translated, it gives CASQTGHKPQAFF.

This clonotype was detected only a few times. CDR3 coding DNA: TGCGCCAGCAGCCAAGATCGACGTAGGACGAACTATGGCTACACCTTC. Residues: CASSQDRRRTNYGYTF. The chain uses TRBV4-3 and TRBJ1-2; D not certain. V lost 0 bases to trimming and J lost 2 bases, with 13 bases between them. Germline-derived CDR1 and CDR2 are LGHNA and YSLEER. This CDR3 spans 16 amino acids.

The chain is built from TRBV6-5 and TRBJ1-2; no definite D call. Per germline, CDR1 MNHEY and CDR2 SVGAGI. V was cut by 2 bases and J by 6 bases, with 16 bases left in between. This CDR3 comprises 15 residues. Here the CDR3 DNA reads TGTGCCAGCAGTTACGTCCCAGGACCGGGTCATGGCTACACCTTC. It translates to CASSYVPGPGHGYTF.

At least ten counts were recorded for this clonotype. The V and J genes are TRBV20-1 and TRBJ1-1; D is possibly TRBD1 (6 bases). The CDR3 consists of 13 residues. The V gene's germline CDR1 is DFQATT and CDR2 SNEGSKA (reference sequence). CDR3 sequence (DNA): TGCAGCCCTGGCGGGGGGCAGGACACTGAAGCTTTCTTT. It is translated as CSPGGGQDTEAFF.

This clonotype was observed at least ten times. The chain links TRBV27 to TRBJ2-7, with D unresolved. There are 14 residues in the CDR3. V was shortened by 3 bases and J by 3 bases, with 12 bases between the two germline ends. Germline CDR1 is MNHEY and CDR2 is SMNVEV (reference sequence). DNA for the CDR3: TGTGCCAGCAGTTTGGCGGACGCGCTCTACGAGCAGTACTTC. Amino acid sequence: CASSLADALYEQYF.

CDR3 amino acids: CASSLRLAGKYEQYF. Here the CDR3 DNA reads TGTGCCAGCAGCTTAAGACTAGCGGGAAAATACGAGCAGTACTTC. This chain connects TRBV7-2 to TRBJ2-7, with 11 bases identical to TRBD2. V shed 2 bases and J 4 bases; nucleotides not matched to a gene: 4. The CDR3 has 15 amino acids. CDR1 is SGHTA and CDR2 is FQGNSA in the germline V gene.

This clonotype occurred many times. The chain is built from TRBV28 and TRBJ1-1, with 8 bases aligning to TRBD1. Per germline, CDR1 MDHEN and CDR2 SYDVKM. V was pared by 0 bases and J by 0 bases, with 6 bases of the junction left unmatched. The CDR3 is 17 amino acids. CDR3 nucleotides: TGTGCCAGCAGTTTATGGGCCAGGGGGCTCATGAACACTGAAGCTTTCTTT. Translated: CASSLWARGLMNTEAFF.

This clonotype showed up many times. The chain combines TRBV14 with TRBJ2-7; tentative D call: TRBD1 (6 bases). This CDR3 spans 12 amino acids. V lost 3 bases and J 4 bases, leaving 7 bases between the germline ends. CDR1 and CDR2 (germline): SGHDN, FVKESK. The CDR3 here is CASSHTGYEQYF. As DNA, the CDR3 is TGTGCCAGCAGCCATACAGGGTACGAGCAGTACTTC.

The V gene is TRBV6-1, the J gene TRBJ1-5, with TRBD1 identical over 8 bases. The germline gives CDR1 MNHNS, CDR2 SASEGT. J was trimmed by 6 bases and V by 2 bases; bases with no gene match: 6. CDR3 length: 15 residues. The DNA for the CDR3 is TGTGCCAGCAGTGAACAGGGGGCGAGGTTTCAGCCCCAGCATTTT. Its protein is CASSEQGARFQPQHF.

This chain uses TRBV10-1 with TRBJ1-3; D remains unclear. The germline V and J ends were trimmed by 8 bases and 0 bases, with 8 bases remaining between them. This CDR3 has 13 residues. Germline loops: CDR1 WNHNN, CDR2 SYGVQD (reference sequence). CDR3 nucleotides: TGCGCCAGCGGTCAGCTCTCTGGAAACACCATATATTTT. Amino acid sequence: CASGQLSGNTIYF.

This clonotype was recorded many times. The chain joins TRBV27 to TRBJ1-5; maybe TRBD1 (5 bases). Germline V gene data show CDR1 as MNHEY and CDR2 as SMNVEV (reference sequence). V was clipped by 6 bases and J by 4 bases, with 10 bases between them. The CDR3 covers 13 residues. CDR3 amino acids: CASSTQANQPQHF. In DNA form, the CDR3 reads TGTGCCAGCAGCACACAGGCTAATCAGCCCCAGCATTTT.

This clonotype showed up many times. The chain joins TRBV27 to TRBJ1-2; D possibly corresponds to TRBD1 (5 bases). This CDR3 region has 15 residues. The germline V and J ends were trimmed by 2 bases and 8 bases, with 18 bases remaining between them. In germline, CDR1 is MNHEY, CDR2 SMNVEV (reference sequence). CDR3 region: CASSLMGQGLEGYTF. The CDR3 DNA follows: TGTGCCAGCAGTTTAATGGGTCAGGGTCTAGAGGGCTACACCTTC.

This clonotype was picked up many times. The genes are TRBV6-5 and TRBJ2-4; weak D call: TRBD1 (5 bases). This CDR3 region has 15 residues. The ends were cut back, 6 bases at V and 0 bases at J, with 12 bases in the middle. Germline V gene data show CDR1 as MNHEY and CDR2 as SVGAGI. Written as DNA, the CDR3 is TGTGCCAGCAGACCCGTCCAGGGAGCCAAAAACATTCAGTACTTC. It translates to CASRPVQGAKNIQYF.

The gene calls are TRBV12-3 or TRBV12-4 and TRBJ1-2; possible D gene TRBD1, 6 bases. V lost 5 bases to trimming and J lost 3 bases, with 16 bases between them. The CDR3 is 15 amino acids. In nucleotides, the CDR3 is TGTGCCAGCAGTCCCACAGGGTATCTAGACTATGGCTACACCTTC. Translating gives CASSPTGYLDYGYTF.

With respect to this clonotype: One junction end does not reproduce the germline sequence, and a read error may be involved. The chain joins TRBV12-3 or TRBV12-4 to TRBJ1-1, with D unresolved. The CDR3 is 15 residues long. In DNA, the CDR3 is TGTACCAGCAGTTTACGCGCCAGGATGAACACTGAAGCTTTCTTT. Translated: CTSSLRARMNTEAFF.

The chain uses TRBV20-1 and TRBJ2-7, with 8 bases fitting TRBD2. V shed 4 bases and J 5 bases; nucleotides not matched to a gene: 19. In germline, CDR1 is DFQATT, CDR2 SNEGSKA (reference sequence). The CDR3 has 17 amino acids. This CDR3 reads CSANPITVQREIDEQYF. As DNA, the CDR3 is TGCAGTGCTAACCCCATTACGGTCCAGCGGGAGATCGACGAGCAGTACTTC.

This clonotype was counted ten times or more. The V gene is TRBV19, the J gene TRBJ1-2; 10 bases match TRBD1. CDR1 and CDR2 from the germline V gene are LNHDA and SQIVND (reference sequence). The ends lost 4 bases at V and 0 bases at J; junction bases unmatched: 2. The CDR3 has 15 residues. The CDR3 DNA sequence: TGTGCCAGTAGTACGGACAGGGGGACTAACTATGGCTACACCTTC. Protein product: CASSTDRGTNYGYTF.